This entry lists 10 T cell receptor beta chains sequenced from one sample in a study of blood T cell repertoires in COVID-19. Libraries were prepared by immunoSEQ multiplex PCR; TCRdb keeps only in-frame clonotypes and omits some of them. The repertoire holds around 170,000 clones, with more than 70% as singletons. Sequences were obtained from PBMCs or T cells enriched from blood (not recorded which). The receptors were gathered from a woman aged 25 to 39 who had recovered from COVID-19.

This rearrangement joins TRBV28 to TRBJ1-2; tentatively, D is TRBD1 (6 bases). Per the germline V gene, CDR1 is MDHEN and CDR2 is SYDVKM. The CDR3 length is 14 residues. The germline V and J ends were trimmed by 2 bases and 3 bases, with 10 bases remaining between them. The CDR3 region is CASSLEQGDYGYTF. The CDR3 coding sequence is TGTGCCAGCAGTTTAGAACAGGGCGACTATGGCTACACCTTC.

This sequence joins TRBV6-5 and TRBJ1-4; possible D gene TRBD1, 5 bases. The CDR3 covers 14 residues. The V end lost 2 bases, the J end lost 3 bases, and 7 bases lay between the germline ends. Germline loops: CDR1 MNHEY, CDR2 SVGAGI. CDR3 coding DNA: TGTGCCAGCAGTTACACAGGCCCTAATGAAAAACTGTTTTTT. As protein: CASSYTGPNEKLFF.

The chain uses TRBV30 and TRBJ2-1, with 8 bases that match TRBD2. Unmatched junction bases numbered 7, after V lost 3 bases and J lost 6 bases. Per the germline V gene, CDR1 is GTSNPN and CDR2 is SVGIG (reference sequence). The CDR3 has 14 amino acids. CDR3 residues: CAWSAGTSGNEQFF. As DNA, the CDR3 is TGTGCCTGGAGCGCCGGGACTAGTGGCAATGAGCAGTTCTTC. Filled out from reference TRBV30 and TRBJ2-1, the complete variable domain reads SQTIHQWPATLVQPVGSPLSLECTVEGTSNPNLYWYRQAAGRGLQLLFYSVGIGQISSEVPQNLSASRPQDRQFILSSKKLLLSDSGFYLCAWSAGTSGNEQFFGPGTRLTVL.

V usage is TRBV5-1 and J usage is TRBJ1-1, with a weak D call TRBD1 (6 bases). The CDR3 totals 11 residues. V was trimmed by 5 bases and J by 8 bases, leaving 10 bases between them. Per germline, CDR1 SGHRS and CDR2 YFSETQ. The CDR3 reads CASSFGQEAFF. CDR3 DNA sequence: TGCGCCAGCAGTTTCGGACAGGAAGCTTTCTTT.

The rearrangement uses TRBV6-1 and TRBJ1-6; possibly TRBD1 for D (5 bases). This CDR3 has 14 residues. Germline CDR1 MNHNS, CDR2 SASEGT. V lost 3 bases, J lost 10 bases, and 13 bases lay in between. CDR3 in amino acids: CASSEVAGNSPLHF. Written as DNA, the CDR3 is TGTGCCAGCAGTGAGGTGGCAGGGAACTCACCCCTCCACTTT.

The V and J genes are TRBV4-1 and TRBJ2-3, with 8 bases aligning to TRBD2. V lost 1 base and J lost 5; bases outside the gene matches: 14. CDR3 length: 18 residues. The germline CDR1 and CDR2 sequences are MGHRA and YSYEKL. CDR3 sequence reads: CASSQGPLTGGTGDTQYF. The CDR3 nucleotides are TGCGCCAGCAGCCAAGGCCCCCTTACGGGGGGGACGGGAGATACGCAGTATTTT.

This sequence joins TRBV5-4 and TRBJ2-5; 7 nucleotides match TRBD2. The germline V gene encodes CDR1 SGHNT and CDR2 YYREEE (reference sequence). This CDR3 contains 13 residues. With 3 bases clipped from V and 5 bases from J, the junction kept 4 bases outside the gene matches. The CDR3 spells CASSWEGRETQYF. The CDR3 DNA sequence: TGTGCCAGCAGCTGGGAGGGGAGGGAGACCCAGTACTTC.

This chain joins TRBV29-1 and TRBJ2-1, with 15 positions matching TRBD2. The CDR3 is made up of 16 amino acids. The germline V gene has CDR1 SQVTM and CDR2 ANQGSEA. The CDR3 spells CCGGWTSGRGSDEQFF. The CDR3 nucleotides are TGCTGCGGGGGTTGGACTAGCGGGAGGGGGTCCGATGAGCAGTTCTTC.

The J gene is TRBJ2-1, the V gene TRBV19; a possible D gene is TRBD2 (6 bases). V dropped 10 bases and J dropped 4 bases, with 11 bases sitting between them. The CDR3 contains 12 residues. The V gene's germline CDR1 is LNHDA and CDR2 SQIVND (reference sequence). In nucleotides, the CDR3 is TGTGCCACAGGTGCGGGGTACAATGAGCAGTTCTTC. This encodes CATGAGYNEQFF. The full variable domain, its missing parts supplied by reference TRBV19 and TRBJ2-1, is DGGITQSPKYLFRKEGQNVTLSCEQNLNHDAMYWYRQDPGQGLRLIYYSQIVNDFQKGDIAEGYSVSREKKESFPLTVTSAQKNPTAFYLCATGAGYNEQFFGPGTRLTVL.

For the CDR3, the DNA is TGCAGTGCTAGTGACCAGCGGGGTAACAATGAGCAGTTCTTC. Protein: CSASDQRGNNEQFF. The chain recombines TRBV20-1 with TRBJ2-1; 7 bases fit TRBD2. The CDR3 consists of 14 residues. In germline, CDR1 is DFQATT, CDR2 SNEGSKA (reference sequence). V lost 3 bases, J lost 5 bases, and 7 bases stayed unmatched.